This passage covers 32 T cell receptor beta chains from one sample sequenced in a study of cytomegalovirus exposure and HLA in healthy donors. PCR primers comprised 60 Vbeta and 13 Jbeta primers. Some clones are missing from TCRdb's copy, which holds only in-frame ones; the method was immunoSEQ multiplex PCR. The sample comprises some 100,000 clones, 60% to 80% of which are singletons, and around 15% rests with the top ten. Material for sequencing was PBMCs. These receptors were taken from a woman aged 45-60 years in good health and CMV-seropositive.

The rearrangement uses TRBV11-2 and TRBJ2-1, with TRBD2 matching over 12 bases. The CDR3 covers 15 residues. Germline trimming cut 3 bases from V and 5 bases from J; bases unmatched to any gene: 2. Germline CDR1 and CDR2: SGHAT and FQNNGV. CDR3 sequence (DNA): TGTGCCAGCAGCTTTAGACTAGCGGGGGACAATGAGCAGTTCTTC. It yields the protein CASSFRLAGDNEQFF.

This clone occurred a few times. V is TRBV5-4 and J is TRBJ2-6; D call uncertain. The germline gives CDR1 SGHNT, CDR2 YYREEE (reference sequence). V gave up 0 bases and J gave up 2 bases, with 15 bases separating them. This CDR3 comprises 18 residues. The CDR3 is CASSLGQINRAGANVLTF. The CDR3 coding sequence is TGTGCCAGCAGCTTGGGGCAGATCAACCGGGCTGGGGCCAACGTCCTGACTTTC.

This chain joins TRBV28 and TRBJ1-1; D gene unclear. CDR3 length equals 15 residues. V lost 5 bases and J 4 bases, leaving 17 bases between the germline ends. Germline V gene data show CDR1 as MDHEN and CDR2 as SYDVKM. Here the CDR3 reads CASSPPSGMGTEAFF. The CDR3, as DNA: TGTGCCAGCAGTCCCCCGTCGGGGATGGGCACTGAAGCTTTCTTT.

The chain has TRBV25-1 and TRBJ2-5, with D possibly being TRBD2 (7 bases). Germline V gene lookup returns CDR1 MGHDK and CDR2 SYGVNS. Trimming left V 5 bases short and J 1 base short, with 17 bases between. The CDR3 consists of 16 residues. The CDR3 spells CASSPRGGIGQETQYF. The DNA of the CDR3 is TGTGCCAGCAGTCCCAGGGGAGGGATCGGCCAAGAGACCCAGTACTTC.

The rearrangement links TRBV5-5 to TRBJ1-1; a weak D match, TRBD1 (5 bases). CDR3 length: 14 amino acids. V was pared by 4 bases and J by 1 base, with 11 bases between. Germline CDR1 is SGHKS and CDR2 is YYEKEE (reference sequence). The CDR3 DNA is TGTGCCAGCAGCCCGGCGGGGGGGAACACTGAAGCTTTCTTT. It specifies CASSPAGGNTEAFF.

This clone was found a few times. The rearrangement joins TRBV6-6 to TRBJ1-2; a possible D gene is TRBD1 (5 bases). The CDR3 runs 13 residues. Germline V gives CDR1 MNHNY, CDR2 SVGAGI (reference sequence). V was pared by 5 bases and J by 4 bases, with 11 bases between. Here the CDR3 reads CASSTTVAYGYTF. The CDR3, as DNA: TGTGCCAGCAGTACGACAGTGGCCTATGGCTACACCTTC.

The rearrangement joins TRBV18 to TRBJ1-2; 7 nucleotides match TRBD1. Germline V gene lookup returns CDR1 KGHSH and CDR2 LQKENI. The CDR3 has 14 amino acids. V gave up 3 bases and J gave up 1 base; unmatched junction bases: 2. The CDR3 reads CASSPDRSNYGYTF. In nucleotides, the CDR3 is TGTGCCAGCTCACCGGACAGGAGTAACTATGGCTACACCTTC.

This chain connects TRBV9 to TRBJ2-7; the match to TRBD2 covers 16 bases. Looked up from germline, CDR1 is SGDLS and CDR2 is YYNGEE. This CDR3 region has 20 residues. J gave up 1 base and V 4 bases, and 14 bases lay outside the gene matches. CDR3 loop: CASSPKRGGLAGGPSYEQYF. In nucleotides, the CDR3 is TGTGCCAGCAGCCCAAAACGGGGGGGACTAGCGGGAGGGCCTTCCTACGAGCAGTACTTC.

V usage is TRBV5-6 and J usage is TRBJ1-1; D gene unclear. Germline V gene sequence: CDR1 SGHDT, CDR2 YYEEEE. The CDR3 is 13 residues long. V shed 1 base and J shed 10 bases, with 14 bases lying between them. The CDR3 DNA is TGTGCCAGCAGCTTGTTTAGGTTTGCGGGAGCTTTCTTT. Residues: CASSLFRFAGAFF.

In nucleotides, the CDR3 is TGTGCCAGCAGCCTAGAGGGAGGGCGTGAAGCTTTCTTT. Its translation: CASSLEGGREAFF. The V gene is TRBV7-3, the J gene TRBJ1-1; D not certain. Per the germline V gene, CDR1 is SGHTA and CDR2 is FQGTGA. The ends were cut back, 5 bases at V and 7 bases at J, with 14 bases in the middle. The CDR3 consists of 13 residues.

The chain is built from TRBV12-5 and TRBJ2-7; D might be TRBD2 (6 bases). The CDR3 runs 12 residues. Trimming removed 8 bases from V and 2 bases from J, with 10 bases in between. Germline CDR1 reads LGHNT; CDR2 reads FRNRAP. CDR3 region: CASRGLAYEQYF. The CDR3, as DNA: TGTGCTAGTAGGGGACTGGCCTACGAGCAGTACTTC.

The chain combines TRBV28 with TRBJ2-7; the D gene is possibly TRBD2 (6 bases). V lost 7 bases and J 6 bases, leaving 22 bases between the germline ends. Germline values: CDR1 MDHEN, CDR2 SYDVKM. There are 15 residues in the CDR3. The chain's CDR3 is CASTIGALSTSEQYF. Written as DNA, the CDR3 is TGTGCCAGCACCATCGGGGCCCTCTCGACTAGCGAGCAGTACTTC.

The V gene is TRBV9, the J gene TRBJ2-2, with D possibly matching TRBD2 (6 bases). The CDR3 covers 15 residues. From germline, CDR1 is SGDLS and CDR2 YYNGEE. Trimming cost V 0 bases and J 3 bases, with 9 bases left between them. The CDR3 region is CASSVGGIDTGELFF. In nucleotides, the CDR3 is TGTGCCAGCAGCGTAGGCGGGATAGACACCGGGGAGCTGTTTTTT.

The chain uses TRBV11-2 and TRBJ2-7; 9 bases align to TRBD1. The CDR3 extends over 14 amino acids. With V trimmed by 3 bases and J by 5 bases, 5 bases remained unmatched. Germline assignment: CDR1 SGHAT and CDR2 FQNNGV. The CDR3 sequence: CASSFNRGRDEQYF. The CDR3 nucleotides are TGTGCCAGCAGCTTCAACAGGGGGCGAGACGAGCAGTACTTC.

The table lists this clone with a count of one. The V call is TRBV6-7, the J call TRBJ2-7, with TRBD2 matching over 10 bases. TRBV6-7 is designated an ORF whose function remains uncertain. The CDR3 runs to 19 residues. V was pared by 0 bases and J by 6 bases, with 17 bases of the junction left unmatched. The CDR3 region is CASSYSGALAGLGSCEQYF. DNA of the CDR3: TGTGCCAGCAGTTACTCGGGTGCACTAGCGGGATTGGGTTCGTGCGAGCAGTACTTC.

This clone showed up just once. The chain has TRBV12-5 and TRBJ2-1, with unresolved D. Trimming left V 1 base short and J 7 bases short, with 5 bases between. Germline values: CDR1 LGHNT, CDR2 FRNRAP. The CDR3 has 12 amino acids. CDR3 bases: TGTGCTAGTGGTTTGGCCCGGAATGAGCAGTTCTTC. Residues: CASGLARNEQFF.

This sequence joins TRBV6-5 and TRBJ1-4; TRBD1 might be the D (5 bases). The CDR3 covers 14 residues. Trimming pared 4 bases from V and 5 bases from J, leaving 11 bases between. CDR1 and CDR2 (germline): MNHEY, SVGAGI. The CDR3 sequence: CASSSGGGNEKLFF. For the CDR3, the DNA is TGTGCCAGCAGTTCGGGTGGGGGGAATGAAAAACTGTTTTTT.

The chain has TRBV19 and TRBJ2-1; perhaps TRBD2 as D (5 bases). The CDR3 spans 14 residues. The germline CDR1 and CDR2 sequences are LNHDA and SQIVND (reference sequence). V was cut by 8 bases and J by 0 bases, with 11 bases left in between. In DNA, the CDR3 is TGTGCCAGTGGGAGTGCTACCTCCTACAATGAGCAGTTCTTC. Its translation: CASGSATSYNEQFF.

J is TRBJ2-7 and V is TRBV30; possible D gene TRBD1, 6 bases. In germline, CDR1 is GTSNPN, CDR2 SVGIG (reference sequence). The CDR3 length is 14 residues. The germline V and J ends were trimmed by 3 bases and 7 bases, with 19 bases remaining between them. The CDR3, as DNA: TGTGCCTGGAGCTGGGGTGGTCTAGGGGGAGAGCAGTACTTC. Translating it yields CAWSWGGLGGEQYF.

This clone was observed once. The rearrangement uses TRBV28 and TRBJ2-7; the D is unclear. Germline CDR1 MDHEN, CDR2 SYDVKM. This CDR3 spans 17 amino acids. V lost 6 bases and J 0 bases, leaving 21 bases between the germline ends. The CDR3 DNA sequence: TGTGCCAGCAGCCTACTGGGCGTCCTACCGAACTCCTACGAGCAGTACTTC. Translation gives CASSLLGVLPNSYEQYF.

This clone has only a few counts. This chain uses TRBV5-1 with TRBJ1-2; D not certain. This CDR3 contains 14 residues. V dropped 0 bases and J dropped 4 bases, with 10 bases sitting between them. Germline loops: CDR1 SGHRS, CDR2 YFSETQ. CDR3 sequence reads: CASSLDEAPYGYTF. Written as DNA, the CDR3 is TGCGCCAGCAGCTTGGACGAGGCCCCCTATGGCTACACCTTC.

This chain joins TRBV9 and TRBJ2-7; 8 nucleotides line up with TRBD2. V lost 4 bases, J lost 1 base, and 7 bases stayed unmatched. Germline lookup yields CDR1 SGDLS and CDR2 YYNGEE. The CDR3 length is 15 residues. This CDR3 reads CASSPPGGRSYEQYF. DNA for the CDR3: TGTGCCAGCAGCCCACCCGGCGGGAGGTCCTACGAGCAGTACTTC.

This chain links TRBV5-1 with TRBJ2-1; 10 nucleotides match TRBD2. J gave up 9 bases and V 6 bases, and 12 bases lay outside the gene matches. The CDR3 runs to 15 residues. Per germline, CDR1 SGHRS and CDR2 YFSETQ. CDR3 loop: CASKTAGGLYVEQFF. CDR3 nucleotide sequence: TGCGCCAGCAAAACAGCGGGAGGGCTTTATGTTGAGCAGTTCTTC. Together with reference TRBV5-1 and TRBJ2-1, the CDR3 gives the full variable domain: KAGVTQTPRYLIKTRGQQVTLSCSPISGHRSVSWYQQTPGQGLQFLFEYFSETQRNKGNFPGRFSGRQFSNSRSEMNVSTLELGDSALYLCASKTAGGLYVEQFFGPGTRLTVL.

This clone counts as hyperexpanded. This chain links TRBV11-3 with TRBJ2-1; tentatively, D is TRBD2 (6 bases). The germline CDR1 and CDR2 sequences are SGHNT and YENEEA. V dropped 6 bases and J dropped 15 bases, with 18 bases sitting between them. This CDR3 has 12 residues. In nucleotides, the CDR3 is TGTGCCAGCAGGCCACTGTGGGACTTTCCGTTCTTC. It codes for CASRPLWDFPFF.

V gene TRBV5-1 combines with J gene TRBJ1-1; D remains ambiguous. The CDR3 sequence is 13 residues long. The germline V gene encodes CDR1 SGHRS and CDR2 YFSETQ. V lost 3 bases and J lost 1, with 7 bases in between. The CDR3 loop is CASSSRGNTEAFF. The CDR3 region has the DNA TGCGCCAGCAGCTCCCGGGGGAACACTGAAGCTTTCTTT.

A few counts support this clone. The chain combines TRBV19 with TRBJ2-5; tentative D call: TRBD1 (6 bases). This CDR3 has 14 residues. The V end lost 4 bases, the J end lost 5 bases, and 14 bases lay between the germline ends. The germline V gene encodes CDR1 LNHDA and CDR2 SQIVND (reference sequence). CDR3 DNA: TGTGCCAGTAGTACGACAGGAAAGCGGGAGACCCAGTACTTC. Protein product: CASSTTGKRETQYF.

This clone was seen more than once but under ten times. The chain carries TRBV28 and TRBJ2-7; D call uncertain. CDR3 length: 10 residues. With 6 bases removed from V and 3 bases from J, the gap between germline ends came to 3 bases. Germline lookup yields CDR1 MDHEN and CDR2 SYDVKM. CDR3 loop: CASSNYEQYF. The CDR3 DNA sequence: TGTGCCAGCAGCAACTACGAGCAGTACTTC.

The CDR3 bases are TGTGCCAGTATTGGAGCGGGAGTACAATACGATGAGCAGTTCTTC. Translation gives CASIGAGVQYDEQFF. The V gene is TRBV19, the J gene TRBJ2-1, with TRBD2 matching 8 bases. V gave up 7 bases and J gave up 8 bases; unmatched junction bases: 13. The CDR3 is made up of 15 amino acids. Per germline, CDR1 LNHDA and CDR2 SQIVND (reference sequence).

The CDR3 spells CASSLEGVAKNIQYF. In DNA form, the CDR3 reads TGTGCCAGCAGCTTGGAAGGGGTGGCCAAAAACATTCAGTACTTC. The chain has TRBV5-4 and TRBJ2-4; maybe TRBD1 (5 bases). In germline, CDR1 is SGHNT, CDR2 YYREEE (reference sequence). CDR3 length: 15 residues. V dropped 0 bases and J dropped 1 base, with 8 bases sitting between them.

CDR3 sequence (DNA): TGCGCCAGCAGCTTGGAGGGGTATAATTCACCCCTCCACTTT. This translates into CASSLEGYNSPLHF. This chain links TRBV5-1 with TRBJ1-6; possibly TRBD1 for D (5 bases). Trimming took 0 bases from V and 4 from J, leaving 5 bases between them. CDR3 length: 14 residues. The germline V gene has CDR1 SGHRS and CDR2 YFSETQ.

The V and J genes are TRBV6-5 and TRBJ2-7, with 7 bases fitting TRBD2. Trimming at V came to 0 bases and at J to 7 bases, leaving 6 bases not matched to a gene. The CDR3 totals 14 residues. Germline V gene lookup returns CDR1 MNHEY and CDR2 SVGAGI. The DNA of the CDR3 is TGTGCCAGCAGTTACTCGAGTGGGACTACGGAGCAGTACTTC. Encoded protein: CASSYSSGTTEQYF.

This chain connects TRBV19 to TRBJ2-6; tentatively, D is TRBD2 (5 bases). The CDR3 extends over 15 amino acids. V dropped 5 bases and J dropped 0 bases, with 8 bases sitting between them. Germline assignment: CDR1 LNHDA and CDR2 SQIVND (reference sequence). The CDR3 loop is CASSSRGSGANVLTF. CDR3 coding DNA: TGTGCCAGTAGTTCCCGGGGCTCTGGGGCCAACGTCCTGACTTTC.